The present TCR beta chain was sequenced within a study of sequential checkpoint blockade in melanoma (dated by TCRdb to 2018 to 2020). At the level of the whole study: In a 1:1 randomization, patients received either first-line nivolumab then ipilimumab (arm A) or ipilimumab then nivolumab (arm B). Both trial sequences were followed by maintenance nivolumab.

The germline V and J ends show losses of 4 bases and 3 bases respectively, and no gene match explains 4 bases of the junction. The CDR3 goes from the cysteine to the phenylalanine over 13 residues. Of all the DNA, just the CDR3 is kept, 39 bases in frame from base 1. The germline V gene encodes CDR1 SGHRS and CDR2 YFSETQ. In the paper's terms, the treatment or condition label means: randomized to nivolumab then ipilimumab (arm A) or the reverse (arm B). None of the patients in the trial had previously been given DNA-damaging chemotherapy. Live CD3+CD8+ cells negative for CD19 and CD56 were sorted from thawed PBMCs on a FACS Aria II flow cytometer. CheckMate 064, a randomized, open-label phase II trial of sequential checkpoint blockade, was the source of the samples, all of which came from patients with melanoma. Peripheral blood mononuclear cells were collected by leukapheresis, purified with Ficoll-Paque, and frozen in human serum with roughly 9.9% DMSO. Purity of sorted blood CD3+CD8+ cells was verified at >95% immediately after sorting, followed by DNA extraction.

What the authors observed across the whole study: The response-prediction model combining TCR metrics and mutation burden needs validation in larger, independent patient cohorts.

In this sample, this clone turned up once. The antigen this receptor binds is unknown. No qualities accompany the bases; no much larger clone lies one base away. TCRbeta CDR3 regions were immunosequenced from genomic DNA with the immunoSEQ Assay. Prior to high-throughput sequencing, genomic DNA was amplified by bias-controlled multiplex PCR. For the original study's pipeline: To quantify the absolute abundance of each unique TCRbeta CDR3 region, the sequences were collapsed and filtered. Clonality, defined as 1 minus Pielou's evenness, was calculated using only productive rearrangements. Clones with significantly greater frequencies in on-treatment versus baseline samples were identified using a previously published method. TCRdb took over this immuneACCESS table, retaining in-frame rearrangements with V and J assigned. Such tables are incomplete; in checked studies, under half of the missing clones stem from an unresolved V gene, and the remainder is unexplained. V, J and clone size are those of that table, while D and trimming were read from the DNA. The sample contains roughly 5,100 clones, over 65% of them found a single time. The ten largest clones add up to 20% to 30% of the sample.

The V gene is TRBV5-1 and the J gene is TRBJ2-7; 7 bases in the junction line up with TRBD1. Sequencing used CD8+ T cells sorted from blood (inferred from file names), obtained from a patient given nivolumab and ipilimumab in sequence. This TCR came from a human donor with melanoma. For the CDR3, the sequence is CASSLTGFYEQYF. The nucleotides read TGCGCCAGCAGCCTGACAGGGTTCTACGAGCAGTACTTC.